This note documents a single TCR beta chain sequence. In its sample, this clonotype was seen a few times. It lacks a known antigen. No base-level quality is on record; no much larger clone is a single base apart. V ends up 3 bases short and J 9 bases short, with an unmatched junction base count of 6. Taken from cysteine to phenylalanine, the CDR3 has 13 residues. CDR3 DNA only is kept here, 39 bases in frame from base 1. The germline V gene specifies SQVTM as CDR1 and ANQGSEA as CDR2. Library preparation employed 5' RACE. Reads for this sample came from an Illumina HiSeq 2500. The second PCR ran for roughly 7 to 11 cycles and used a J-beta primer mix along with a sample-barcoded 5' primer. Each TCR beta cDNA molecule received a unique molecular identifier from a template-switch 5' adaptor carrying 12 random nucleotides. At least 3 million CDR3-containing paired-end reads were obtained from each sample. First-strand cDNA synthesis was performed from all RNA using the Mint cDNA synthesis kit, with priming by a TRBC-specific oligonucleotide. All cDNA was treated with uracil-DNA glycosylase and then went through a first 18-cycle PCR with the universal primers M1SS and BC2_uni_R. Processing in the source paper ran as follows. Each sample was normalized by randomly selecting 1 million high-quality reads, each carrying a distinct molecular identifier. Instead of being binned into consensus sequences, reads that shared molecular identifiers were thrown out. MiTCR, set to a Q25 quality threshold and the strictest error-elimination algorithm, was used for CDR3 identification, clonotype clustering and error correction. A nonparametric unseen species model with Euler transformation was used to estimate a lower bound on total TCR beta diversity. TCRdb reprocessed the public reads (quality trimming at Q25 with fastp, clone calling with MiXCR) and kept in-frame beta chains. Rows with a matching CDR3 protein are joined into one entry that keeps the most common DNA and genes. TCRdb, rather than the study authors, made the V and J calls. Recorded for this sample are 650,000 to 800,000 distinct CDR3 sequences; around 45% of them occurred a single time. The ten top clones hold roughly a fifth of the sample.

The sample originates from a study of blood T cells in healthy people across ages (dated by TCRdb to the mid-2010s). Study-wide context: Template switching captured roughly one uniquely barcoded TCR beta cDNA molecule per two T cells in model experiments. Using deep sequencing normalized with unique cDNA molecular identifiers, the study measured how TCR beta repertoire diversity changes with age. The donors were split into four age groups: young (average around 15 years), middle-aged (roughly 39), aged (over 55) and long-lived (roughly 88). Donors of different ages were randomly distributed across sequencing lanes to avoid experimental bias. Using the same blood draw, the study looked at two additional independent replicas of 1 million unique cDNA reads for two donors, one aged 18 to 30 and the other aged 80 or older. Results and caveats for the whole study, not just this receptor: As age increased, observed TCR beta diversity per million T cells dropped in a roughly linear way, and a significant reduction was already evident by age 40. Estimates of total diversity based on one million sequenced T cells were considered lower bounds and underestimates. Because the CMV infection status of the donors was unknown, age-related changes in expanded clonotypes may potentially have been confounded. The percentage of naive T cells measured by flow cytometry correlated strongly with observed TCR beta diversity. Bulk unsorted PBMC profiling prevented conclusive comparison of naive and antigen-experienced compartments. The long-lived group showed more naive CD4+ T cells, fewer expanded clones and increased TCR diversity than the aged group, suggesting age selection.

Systemically healthy Caucasian individuals from Russia, approximately 39 in total and aged about 6 to 90 years, were included as donors. Each donor gave about 11 milliliters of peripheral blood, drawn into EDTA-treated Vacutainer tubes. PBMCs were isolated by Ficoll-Paque density-gradient centrifugation, with at least 7 million obtained per sample. Total RNA was extracted from PBMCs with Trizol reagent, with at least 6 micrograms obtained per sample. Naive CD45RAhigh/CD27high T cell percentages were measured by flow cytometry on a PBMC aliquot from every donor. This TCR was sampled from a man aged 55 to 69 in good health. Sample: blood. Recombination linked TRBV29-1 to TRBJ2-1; 9 bases in between match TRBD2. For the CDR3, the sequence is CSVDGGGAREQFF. The DNA sequence is given as TGCAGCGTTGACGGCGGGGGGGCCCGTGAGCAGTTCTTC.